This entry lists 15 T cell receptor beta chains sequenced from one sample in a study of molecular identifiers for immune sequencing clone quantification. TCRdb ran MiXCR on the PCR reads and lists one entry per CDR3 protein. Of more than 70,000 distinct CDR3 sequences in the sample, over 20% were seen once. Sequences were obtained from naive CD8+ T cells from blood, with Jurkat cell RNA spiked in. Described subset: FACS-sorted CD8+CD4-CCR7+CD45RA+ naive T cells. These receptors came from a human donor in good health. Some libraries in this study had Jurkat cell RNA spiked in.

For this clonotype: This may stem from a read error, because a much larger clone lies one nucleotide away. The chain couples TRBV4-3 to TRBJ1-5, with D tentatively TRBD1 (6 bases). V gave up 2 bases and J gave up 8 bases, with 10 bases separating them. This CDR3 is built from 13 residues. Per the germline V gene, CDR1 is LGHNA and CDR2 is YSLEER. CDR3 nucleotide sequence: TGCGCCAGCAGCCAACTCGGGGGCAAGCCCCAGCATTTT. It codes for CASSQLGGKPQHF.

Details on this clonotype: A much larger clone sits a single nucleotide away, making a read error possible. V usage is TRBV11-2 and J usage is TRBJ2-3, with D possibly matching TRBD1 (5 bases). The CDR3 has 14 amino acids. Germline V lookup: CDR1 SGHAT, CDR2 FQNNGV. This CDR3 reads CAGQNRTGRDTLYF. In DNA form, the CDR3 reads TGTGCCGGACAAAACAGGACGGGTAGAGATACGCTGTATTTT. Full variable domain (missing parts from reference TRBV11-2 and TRBJ2-3): EAGVAQSPRYKIIEKRQSVAFWCNPISGHATLYWYQQILGQGPKLLIQFQNNGVVDDSQLPKDRFSAERLKGVDSTLKIQPAKLEDSAVYLCAGQNRTGRDTLYFGPGTRLTVL.

In its sample, this clonotype was seen many times. This chain connects TRBV3-2 to TRBJ2-3; the table names TRBD2, a call not compared with the DNA. TRBV3-2 is described as a pseudogene. The CDR3 runs to 14 residues. The CDR3 coding sequence is TGTGCCAGCAGCCAAGAAGTACCCCTCCCTACGCAGTATTTT. Its protein product is CASSQEVPLPTQYF.

The J gene is TRBJ2-7, the V gene TRBV7-9; tentatively, D is TRBD1 (6 bases). The CDR3 has 13 amino acids. Trimming left V 3 bases short and J 6 bases short, with 12 bases between. Germline values: CDR1 SEHNR, CDR2 FQNEAQ (reference sequence). This CDR3 reads CASSLGAPAEQYF. CDR3 coding DNA: TGTGCCAGCAGCTTGGGGGCGCCGGCCGAGCAGTACTTC.

This clonotype was found many times. V and J are TRBV7-6 and TRBJ2-3; 12 bases agree with TRBD2. Trimming cost V 0 bases and J 3 bases; bases outside gene matches: 4. CDR3 size: 17 residues. The germline gives CDR1 SGHVS, CDR2 FNYEAQ. The DNA of the CDR3 is TGTGCCAGCAGCTTAGCGGCTAGCGGGGGGGCTACAGATACGCAGTATTTT. Translated, it gives CASSLAASGGATDTQYF.

About this clonotype itself: A much larger clone differs by one base, so this may be a read error. The V call is TRBV12-5, the J call TRBJ1-4; D not certain. Germline lookup yields CDR1 LGHNT and CDR2 FRNRAP. This CDR3 is built from 17 residues. The CDR3 protein is CASGLLDGFATNEKLVF. In nucleotides, the CDR3 is TGTGCTAGTGGTTTGCTCGATGGTTTTGCAACTAATGAAAAACTGGTTTTT.

The chain couples TRBV4-3 to TRBJ2-1; a weak D match, TRBD2 (6 bases). Germline V gives CDR1 LGHNA, CDR2 YSLEER. V gave up 0 bases and J gave up 8 bases, with 20 bases separating them. This CDR3 is built from 17 residues. For the CDR3, the DNA is TGCGCCAGCAGCCAAGATTTCTATTCTAGCGTAAGGGATGAGCAGTTCTTC. Translated, it gives CASSQDFYSSVRDEQFF.

This chain uses TRBV30 with TRBJ2-5, with 8 bases identical to TRBD1. J gave up 4 bases and V 3 bases, and 7 bases lay outside the gene matches. Germline-derived CDR1 and CDR2 are GTSNPN and SVGIG (reference sequence). This CDR3 is 14 amino acids long. CDR3 sequence reads: CAWSKGQGGETQYF. CDR3 DNA: TGTGCCTGGAGCAAAGGACAGGGTGGAGAGACCCAGTACTTC.

The genes are TRBV27 and TRBJ2-5; TRBD2 agrees at 8 bases. J was trimmed by 2 bases and V by 10 bases; bases with no gene match: 15. The CDR3 consists of 16 residues. Germline V gene sequence: CDR1 MNHEY, CDR2 SMNVEV (reference sequence). The CDR3 protein is CATPPGGRSLQETQYF. DNA for the CDR3: TGTGCCACCCCCCCGGGAGGGCGATCCCTACAAGAGACCCAGTACTTC.

This clonotype has more than one count but fewer than ten. A much more abundant neighbour one base away suggests this may be a read error. The rearrangement links TRBV6-2 or TRBV6-3 to TRBJ1-5; 7 bases align to TRBD1. There are 14 residues in the CDR3. The trim removed 5 bases at V and 5 bases at J, leaving 6 bases unmatched. The germline CDR1 and CDR2 sequences are MNHEY and SVGEGT. CDR3 in DNA: TGTGCCAGCAGTCACCGACAGGGAGATCAGCCCCAGCATTTT. It encodes CASSHRQGDQPQHF.

The chain recombines TRBV2 with TRBJ2-7, with a possible D match to TRBD1 (5 bases). Trimming removed 4 bases from V and 4 bases from J, with 8 bases in between. The germline gives CDR1 SNHLY, CDR2 FYNNEI. This CDR3 contains 12 residues. The CDR3 DNA follows: TGTGCCAGCAGTGGACAGCTTTACGAGCAGTACTTC. Translating it yields CASSGQLYEQYF.

The CDR3 coding sequence is TGTGCCAGCAGTTACGAGGGGGAGACCCAGTACTTC. Residues: CASSYEGETQYF. The J gene is TRBJ2-5, the V gene TRBV6-5, with D perhaps assigned TRBD1 or TRBD2 (5 bases each). Trimming took 2 bases from V and 5 from J, leaving 6 bases between them. The CDR3 loop spans 12 amino acids. Germline V gene sequence: CDR1 MNHEY, CDR2 SVGAGI.

Turning to this clonotype: This may arise from a read error, as a much more abundant clone is one base away. The rearrangement joins TRBV3-1 to TRBJ2-1, with D possibly TRBD2 on 5 matching bases. Per germline, CDR1 LGHDT and CDR2 YNNKEL (reference sequence). The CDR3 spans 15 residues. The CDR3 DNA reads as TGTACCAGCAGCCCACGAAACGGACTGGGCAATGAGCAGTTCTTC. It encodes CTSSPRNGLGNEQFF.

This clonotype was observed many times. This chain connects TRBV7-9 to TRBJ2-2; 8 positions agree with TRBD1. The ends lost 5 bases at V and 0 bases at J; junction bases unmatched: 5. Germline values: CDR1 SEHNR, CDR2 FQNEAQ (reference sequence). This CDR3 has 16 residues. The DNA of the CDR3 is TGTGCCAGCAGCCCCCCGGGACAGGCGAACACCGGGGAGCTGTTTTTT. Its translation is CASSPPGQANTGELFF. The full variable domain, rest sourced from reference TRBV7-9 and TRBJ2-2, is DTGVSQNPRHKITKRGQNVTFRCDPISEHNRLYWYRQTLGQGPEFLTYFQNEAQLEKSRLLSDRFSAERPKGSFSTLEIQRTEQGDSAMYLCASSPPGQANTGELFFGEGSRLTVL.

Notes on this clonotype: A read error may be the cause here, since a much bigger clone is one base away. This sequence joins TRBV5-3 and TRBJ2-7; D ambiguous. TRBV5-3 is filed as an ORF, its function uncertain. This CDR3 is built from 13 residues. CDR3: CASSQGSDYERYF. In nucleotides, the CDR3 is TGTGCCAGCAGCCAAGGGTCAGATTACGAGCGGTACTTC.